This section outlines one T cell receptor (beta chain) sequence together with its context. Its specificity is not known. CDR3 size: 16 residues. Trimming left V 6 bases short and J 0 bases short, with 17 bases between. From germline, CDR1 is SGHAT and CDR2 FQNNGV. The data were produced by immunoSEQ multiplex PCR, yet TCRdb's version contains in-frame clones alone and is incomplete. Of 40,000 to 45,000 clones detected, 83% appear once; the ten largest clones hold 45% to 60%. This record comes from a study of T cell responses to AZD1222 COVID-19 vaccine. Across the study: Second-dose timings of about 4 or about 12 weeks were pooled. Points from the study as a whole: Nearly half of the spike-specific TCRs reportedly recognize variant regions that carry no mutations.

This specimen was peripheral blood, taken on day 0 of AZD1222 vaccination. This clonotype was sampled from an adult in good health. The chain couples TRBV11-2 to TRBJ1-2, with a possible D match to TRBD1 (6 bases). The CDR3 is CASRSARGSSNYGYTF. In DNA, the CDR3 is TGTGCCAGCAGATCGGCCAGGGGTAGTTCTAACTATGGCTACACCTTC.